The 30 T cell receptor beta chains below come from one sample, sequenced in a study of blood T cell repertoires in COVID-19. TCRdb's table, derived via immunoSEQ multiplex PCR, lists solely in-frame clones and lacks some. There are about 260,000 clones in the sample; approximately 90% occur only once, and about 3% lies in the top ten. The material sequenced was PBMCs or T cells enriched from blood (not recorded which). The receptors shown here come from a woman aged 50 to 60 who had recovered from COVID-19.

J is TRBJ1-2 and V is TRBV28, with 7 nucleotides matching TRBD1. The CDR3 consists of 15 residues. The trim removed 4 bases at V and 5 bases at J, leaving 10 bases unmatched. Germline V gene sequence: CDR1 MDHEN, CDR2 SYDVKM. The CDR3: CASSSSTGALYGYTF. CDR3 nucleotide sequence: TGTGCCAGCAGTTCATCAACAGGGGCTTTATATGGCTACACCTTC.

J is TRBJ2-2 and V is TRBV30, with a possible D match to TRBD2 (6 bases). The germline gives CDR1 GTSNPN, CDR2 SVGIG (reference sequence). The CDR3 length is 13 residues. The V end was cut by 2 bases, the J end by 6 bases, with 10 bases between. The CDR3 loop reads CAWSPGGSGELFF. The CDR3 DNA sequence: TGTGCCTGGAGTCCTGGGGGGTCCGGGGAGCTGTTTTTT. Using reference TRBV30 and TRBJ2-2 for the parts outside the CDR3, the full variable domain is SQTIHQWPATLVQPVGSPLSLECTVEGTSNPNLYWYRQAAGRGLQLLFYSVGIGQISSEVPQNLSASRPQDRQFILSSKKLLLSDSGFYLCAWSPGGSGELFFGEGSRLTVL.

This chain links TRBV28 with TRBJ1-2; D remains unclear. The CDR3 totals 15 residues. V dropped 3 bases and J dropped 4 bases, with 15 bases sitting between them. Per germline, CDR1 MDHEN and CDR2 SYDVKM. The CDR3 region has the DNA TGTGCCAGCAGTTTTTTTGGTCCGGGTGCCTATGGCTACACCTTC. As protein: CASSFFGPGAYGYTF.

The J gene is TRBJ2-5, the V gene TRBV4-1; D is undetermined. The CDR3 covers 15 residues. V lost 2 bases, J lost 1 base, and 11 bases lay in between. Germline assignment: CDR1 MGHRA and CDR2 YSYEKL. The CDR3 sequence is CASSQRPRGQETQYF. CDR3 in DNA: TGCGCCAGCAGCCAACGACCGCGCGGCCAAGAGACCCAGTACTTC.

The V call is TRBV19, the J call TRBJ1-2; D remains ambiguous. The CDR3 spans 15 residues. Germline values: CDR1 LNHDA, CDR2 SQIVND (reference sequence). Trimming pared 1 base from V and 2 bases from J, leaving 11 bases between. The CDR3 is CASSIGRQLNYGYTF. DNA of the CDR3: TGTGCCAGTAGTATAGGGCGACAACTCAACTATGGCTACACCTTC. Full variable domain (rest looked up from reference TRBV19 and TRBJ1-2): DGGITQSPKYLFRKEGQNVTLSCEQNLNHDAMYWYRQDPGQGLRLIYYSQIVNDFQKGDIAEGYSVSREKKESFPLTVTSAQKNPTAFYLCASSIGRQLNYGYTFGSGTRLTVV.

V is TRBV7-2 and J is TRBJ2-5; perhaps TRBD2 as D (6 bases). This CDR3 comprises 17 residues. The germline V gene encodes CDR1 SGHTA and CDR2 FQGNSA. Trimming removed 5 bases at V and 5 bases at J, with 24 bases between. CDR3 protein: CASSPATGAYFGETQYF. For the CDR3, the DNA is TGTGCCAGCAGCCCAGCGACGGGAGCTTACTTCGGGGAGACCCAGTACTTC.

CDR3 protein: CASSYFRLAAYNEQFF. CDR3 nucleotide sequence: TGTGCCAGCAGCTACTTCAGACTAGCGGCCTACAATGAGCAGTTCTTC. This chain connects TRBV7-9 to TRBJ2-1, with 9 bases matching TRBD2. The junction had 6 bases not matched to a gene; V was cut back by 4 bases and J by 2 bases. This CDR3 spans 16 amino acids. The germline gives CDR1 SEHNR, CDR2 FQNEAQ (reference sequence).

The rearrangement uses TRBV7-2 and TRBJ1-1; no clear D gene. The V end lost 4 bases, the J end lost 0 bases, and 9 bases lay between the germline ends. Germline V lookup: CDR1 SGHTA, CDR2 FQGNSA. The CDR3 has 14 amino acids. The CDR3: CASSYGDLNTEAFF. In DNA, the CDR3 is TGTGCCAGCAGCTACGGTGACTTGAACACTGAAGCTTTCTTT. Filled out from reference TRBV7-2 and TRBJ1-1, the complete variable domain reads GAGVSQSPSNKVTEKGKDVELRCDPISGHTALYWYRQSLGQGLEFLIYFQGNSAPDKSGLPSDRFSAERTGGSVSTLTIQRTQQEDSAVYLCASSYGDLNTEAFFGQGTRLTVV.

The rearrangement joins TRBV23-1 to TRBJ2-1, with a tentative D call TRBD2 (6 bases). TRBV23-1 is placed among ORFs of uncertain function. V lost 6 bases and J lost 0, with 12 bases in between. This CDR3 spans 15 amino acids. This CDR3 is CASRPGEISYNEQFF. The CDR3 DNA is TGCGCCAGCAGGCCGGGGGAGATCTCCTACAATGAGCAGTTCTTC.

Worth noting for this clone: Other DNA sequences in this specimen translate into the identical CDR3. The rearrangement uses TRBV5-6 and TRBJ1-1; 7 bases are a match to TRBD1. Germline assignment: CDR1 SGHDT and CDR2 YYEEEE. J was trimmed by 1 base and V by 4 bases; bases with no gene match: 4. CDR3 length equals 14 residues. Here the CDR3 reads CASSRDRANTEAFF. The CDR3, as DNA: TGTGCCAGCAGCCGCGACAGGGCGAACACTGAAGCTTTCTTT.

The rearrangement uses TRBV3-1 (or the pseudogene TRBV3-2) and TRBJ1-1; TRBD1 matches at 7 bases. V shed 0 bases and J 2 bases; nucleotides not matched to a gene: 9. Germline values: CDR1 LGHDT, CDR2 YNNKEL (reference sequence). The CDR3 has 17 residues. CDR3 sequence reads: CASSQDQGGPINTEAFF. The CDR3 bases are TGTGCCAGCAGCCAAGATCAAGGGGGCCCCATCAACACTGAAGCTTTCTTT.

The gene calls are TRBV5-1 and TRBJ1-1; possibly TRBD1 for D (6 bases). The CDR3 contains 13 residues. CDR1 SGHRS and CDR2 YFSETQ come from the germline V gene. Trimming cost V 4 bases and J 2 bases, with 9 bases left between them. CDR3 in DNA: TGCGCCAGCAGCCTGGGGGCTAACACTGAAGCTTTCTTT. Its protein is CASSLGANTEAFF.

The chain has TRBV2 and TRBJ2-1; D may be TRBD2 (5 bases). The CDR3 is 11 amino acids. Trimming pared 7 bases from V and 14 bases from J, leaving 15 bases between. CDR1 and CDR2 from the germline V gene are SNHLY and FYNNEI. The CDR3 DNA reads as TGTGCCAGCATGTGGTCGGGGTCCGAGTTCTTC. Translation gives CASMWSGSEFF.

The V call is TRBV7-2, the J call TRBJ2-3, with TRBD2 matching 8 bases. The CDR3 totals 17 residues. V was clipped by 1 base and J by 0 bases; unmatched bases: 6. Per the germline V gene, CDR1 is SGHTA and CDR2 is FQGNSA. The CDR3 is CASSLVGSGASTDTQYF. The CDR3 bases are TGTGCCAGCAGCTTAGTTGGTAGCGGGGCTAGCACAGATACGCAGTATTTT.

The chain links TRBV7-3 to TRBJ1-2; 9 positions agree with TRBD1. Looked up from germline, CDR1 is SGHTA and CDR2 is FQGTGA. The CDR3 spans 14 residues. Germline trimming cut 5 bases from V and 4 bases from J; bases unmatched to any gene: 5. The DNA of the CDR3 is TGTGCCAGCAGCAACCCGGGACAGGGCTATGGCTACACCTTC. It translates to CASSNPGQGYGYTF.

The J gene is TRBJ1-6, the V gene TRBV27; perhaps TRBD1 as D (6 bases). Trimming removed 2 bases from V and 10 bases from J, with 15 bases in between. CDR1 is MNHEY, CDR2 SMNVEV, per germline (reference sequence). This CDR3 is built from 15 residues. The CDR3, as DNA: TGTGCCAGCAGTTTAGGAAAACAGGGAAGGTCACCCCTCCACTTT. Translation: CASSLGKQGRSPLHF.

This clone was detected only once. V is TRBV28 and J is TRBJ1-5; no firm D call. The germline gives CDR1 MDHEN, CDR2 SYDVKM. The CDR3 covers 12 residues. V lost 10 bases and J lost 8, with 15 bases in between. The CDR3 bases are TGTGCCACCCTATCACAGCCCGAGCCCCAGCATTTT. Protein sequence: CATLSQPEPQHF.

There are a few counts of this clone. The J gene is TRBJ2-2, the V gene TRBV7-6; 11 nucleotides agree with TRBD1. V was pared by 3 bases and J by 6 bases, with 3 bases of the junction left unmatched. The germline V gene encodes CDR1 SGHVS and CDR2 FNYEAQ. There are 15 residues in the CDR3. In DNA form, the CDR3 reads TGTGCCAGCAGCTTTCCGGGACAGGGGGCCGGGGAGCTGTTTTTT. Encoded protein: CASSFPGQGAGELFF.

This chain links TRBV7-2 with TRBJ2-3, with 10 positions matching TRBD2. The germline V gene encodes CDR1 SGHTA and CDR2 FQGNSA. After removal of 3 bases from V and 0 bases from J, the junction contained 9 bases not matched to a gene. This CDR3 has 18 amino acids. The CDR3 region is CASSFSRTSGASTDTQYF. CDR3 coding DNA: TGTGCCAGCAGCTTCTCTCGAACTAGCGGGGCTAGCACAGATACGCAGTATTTT. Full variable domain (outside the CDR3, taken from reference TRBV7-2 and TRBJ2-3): GAGVSQSPSNKVTEKGKDVELRCDPISGHTALYWYRQSLGQGLEFLIYFQGNSAPDKSGLPSDRFSAERTGGSVSTLTIQRTQQEDSAVYLCASSFSRTSGASTDTQYFGPGTRLTVL.

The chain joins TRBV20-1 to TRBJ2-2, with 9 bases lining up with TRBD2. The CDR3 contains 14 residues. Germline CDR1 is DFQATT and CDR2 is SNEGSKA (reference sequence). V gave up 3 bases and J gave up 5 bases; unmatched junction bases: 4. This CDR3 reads CSASLAGATGELFF. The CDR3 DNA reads TGCAGTGCTAGTTTAGCGGGAGCTACCGGGGAGCTGTTTTTT.

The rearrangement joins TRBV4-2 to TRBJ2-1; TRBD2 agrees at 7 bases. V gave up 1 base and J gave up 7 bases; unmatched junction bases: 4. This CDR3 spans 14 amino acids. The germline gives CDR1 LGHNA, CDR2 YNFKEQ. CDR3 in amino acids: CASSQGGSGNEQFF. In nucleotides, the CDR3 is TGTGCCAGCAGCCAAGGGGGTAGCGGGAATGAGCAGTTCTTC.

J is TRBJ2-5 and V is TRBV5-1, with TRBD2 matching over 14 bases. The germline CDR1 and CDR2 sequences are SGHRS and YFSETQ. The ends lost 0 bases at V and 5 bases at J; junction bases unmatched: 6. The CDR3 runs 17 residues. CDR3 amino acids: CASSLGLAGGLAETQYF. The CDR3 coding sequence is TGCGCCAGCAGCTTGGGACTAGCGGGAGGGTTGGCTGAGACCCAGTACTTC.

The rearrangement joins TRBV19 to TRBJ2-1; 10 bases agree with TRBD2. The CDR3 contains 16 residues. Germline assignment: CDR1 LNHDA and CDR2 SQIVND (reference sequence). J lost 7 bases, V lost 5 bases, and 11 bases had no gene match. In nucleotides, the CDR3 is TGTGCCAGTAGTTACCCCTCGAGCGGGAGGGGTAATGAGCAGTTCTTC. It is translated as CASSYPSSGRGNEQFF.

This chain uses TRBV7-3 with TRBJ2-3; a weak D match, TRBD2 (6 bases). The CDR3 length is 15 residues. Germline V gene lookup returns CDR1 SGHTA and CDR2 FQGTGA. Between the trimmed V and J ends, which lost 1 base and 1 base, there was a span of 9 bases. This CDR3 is CASSLIPGGTDTQYF. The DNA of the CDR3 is TGTGCCAGCAGCTTAATACCGGGAGGCACAGATACGCAGTATTTT. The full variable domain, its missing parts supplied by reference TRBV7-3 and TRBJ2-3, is GAGVSQTPSNKVTEKGKYVELRCDPISGHTALYWYRQSLGQGPEFLIYFQGTGAADDSGLPNDRFFAVRPEGSVSTLKIQRTERGDSAVYLCASSLIPGGTDTQYFGPGTRLTVL.

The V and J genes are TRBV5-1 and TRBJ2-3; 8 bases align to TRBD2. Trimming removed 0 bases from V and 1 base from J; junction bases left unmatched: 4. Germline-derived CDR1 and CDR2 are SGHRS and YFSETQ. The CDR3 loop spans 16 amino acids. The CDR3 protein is CASSLDLRGGTDTQYF. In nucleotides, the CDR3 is TGCGCCAGCAGCTTGGATCTGCGGGGGGGCACAGATACGCAGTATTTT.

The CDR3 nucleotides are TGTGCCAGCAGCTTTCCCGGCGGGGCCTATGGCTACACCTTC. Translated: CASSFPGGAYGYTF. J is TRBJ1-2 and V is TRBV7-9; perhaps TRBD1 as D (5 bases). V was pared by 3 bases and J by 4 bases, with 12 bases between. This CDR3 region has 14 residues. Germline V CDR1 and CDR2: SEHNR, FQNEAQ (reference sequence). Together with reference TRBV7-9 and TRBJ1-2, the CDR3 gives the full variable domain: DTGVSQNPRHKITKRGQNVTFRCDPISEHNRLYWYRQTLGQGPEFLTYFQNEAQLEKSRLLSDRFSAERPKGSFSTLEIQRTEQGDSAMYLCASSFPGGAYGYTFGSGTRLTVV.

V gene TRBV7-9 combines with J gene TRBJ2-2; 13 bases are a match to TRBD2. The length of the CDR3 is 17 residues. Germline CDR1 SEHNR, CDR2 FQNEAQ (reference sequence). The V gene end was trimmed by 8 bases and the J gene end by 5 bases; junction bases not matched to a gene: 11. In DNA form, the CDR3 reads TGTGCCAGCTTCCGCGGACTAGCGGGAGTTTTGACCGGGGAGCTGTTTTTT. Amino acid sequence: CASFRGLAGVLTGELFF.

CDR3 coding DNA: TGTGCCAGCAAGGTGGGGAGCGCAGATACGCAGTATTTT. It translates to CASKVGSADTQYF. The chain has TRBV27 and TRBJ2-3; D possibly corresponds to TRBD2 (5 bases). The V end lost 7 bases, the J end lost 4 bases, and 12 bases lay between the germline ends. This CDR3 comprises 13 residues. Per the germline V gene, CDR1 is MNHEY and CDR2 is SMNVEV (reference sequence).

The CDR3 reads CASSYNGYTQYF. The CDR3 bases are TGTGCCAGCAGTTACAATGGCTATACGCAGTATTTT. This chain uses TRBV6-5 with TRBJ2-3; D remains ambiguous. V was pared by 2 bases and J by 7 bases, with 7 bases between. Germline CDR1 reads MNHEY; CDR2 reads SVGAGI. The CDR3 sequence is 12 residues long.

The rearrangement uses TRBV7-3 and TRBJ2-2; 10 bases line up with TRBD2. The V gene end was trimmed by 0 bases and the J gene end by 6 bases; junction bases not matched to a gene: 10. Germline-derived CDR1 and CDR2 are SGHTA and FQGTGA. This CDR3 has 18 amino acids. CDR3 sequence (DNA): TGTGCCAGCAGCTTAACGCGGGCTAGCGGGAGTAGAGCCGGGGAGCTGTTTTTT. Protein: CASSLTRASGSRAGELFF. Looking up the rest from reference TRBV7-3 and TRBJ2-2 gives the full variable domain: GAGVSQTPSNKVTEKGKYVELRCDPISGHTALYWYRQSLGQGPEFLIYFQGTGAADDSGLPNDRFFAVRPEGSVSTLKIQRTERGDSAVYLCASSLTRASGSRAGELFFGEGSRLTVL.